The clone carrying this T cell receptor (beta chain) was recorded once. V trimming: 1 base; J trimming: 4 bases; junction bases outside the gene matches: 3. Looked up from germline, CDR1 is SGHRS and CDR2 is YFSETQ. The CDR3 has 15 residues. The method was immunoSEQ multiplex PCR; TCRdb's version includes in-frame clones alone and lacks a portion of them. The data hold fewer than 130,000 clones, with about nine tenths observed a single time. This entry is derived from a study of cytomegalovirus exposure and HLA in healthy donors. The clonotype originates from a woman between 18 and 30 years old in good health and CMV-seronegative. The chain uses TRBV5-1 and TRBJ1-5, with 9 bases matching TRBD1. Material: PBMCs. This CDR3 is CASSLTGGYNQPQHF. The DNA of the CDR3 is TGCGCCAGCAGCTTGACAGGGGGCTATAATCAGCCCCAGCATTTT.